Each of the 21 T cell receptor beta chains below was sequenced from the same sample in a study of blood T cell repertoires in COVID-19. Sequenced by immunoSEQ multiplex PCR; TCRdb stores in-frame clones only, minus some. This repertoire shows 200,000 to 300,000 clones, about nine tenths found once; its top ten account for 6.2%. Input material: peripheral blood. These receptors were obtained from a man aged 55 to 69 with acute or convalescent COVID-19.

This chain uses TRBV12-5 with TRBJ1-1, with D possibly TRBD1 on 5 matching bases. CDR3 length equals 12 residues. Germline V gene data show CDR1 as LGHNT and CDR2 as FRNRAP. Trimming took 7 bases from V and 3 from J, leaving 9 bases between them. The CDR3 region has the DNA TGTGCTAGTGCCTGGGGGGACACTGAAGCTTTCTTT. This gives the protein CASAWGDTEAFF.

This chain links TRBV5-1 with TRBJ2-2; 7 nucleotides match TRBD1. The J segment lost 5 bases and the V segment lost 3 bases, leaving 1 base of the junction unmatched. The CDR3 covers 13 residues. Germline CDR1 is SGHRS and CDR2 is YFSETQ. CDR3: CASSSQGTGELFF. The CDR3 region has the DNA TGCGCCAGCAGCTCACAGGGGACCGGGGAGCTGTTTTTT.

This clone was detected only once. The chain combines TRBV5-1 with TRBJ2-1; TRBD2 matches 13 bases. This CDR3 has 18 amino acids. J was trimmed by 6 bases and V by 6 bases; bases with no gene match: 15. The germline gives CDR1 SGHRS, CDR2 YFSETQ. The CDR3 DNA reads TGCGCCAGCAATTCACTAAAAGGGACTAGCGGGGTACTCAATGAGCAGTTCTTC. Its protein product is CASNSLKGTSGVLNEQFF. Full variable domain (remainder filled in from reference TRBV5-1 and TRBJ2-1): KAGVTQTPRYLIKTRGQQVTLSCSPISGHRSVSWYQQTPGQGLQFLFEYFSETQRNKGNFPGRFSGRQFSNSRSEMNVSTLELGDSALYLCASNSLKGTSGVLNEQFFGPGTRLTVL.

This chain uses TRBV9 with TRBJ2-6, with 11 bases lining up with TRBD1. The CDR3 covers 18 residues. V lost 0 bases to trimming and J lost 0 bases; unmatched junction nucleotides: 2. The germline gives CDR1 SGDLS, CDR2 YYNGEE. The CDR3 protein is CASSVGGTGGSGANVLTF. The CDR3 DNA is TGTGCCAGCAGCGTAGGAGGGACAGGGGGCTCTGGGGCCAACGTCCTGACTTTC.

The chain recombines TRBV5-1 with TRBJ2-7; TRBD1 matches at 7 bases. CDR3 length: 14 residues. The V and J ends lost 5 bases and 2 bases, in that order; junction bases with no gene match: 7. Germline V CDR1 and CDR2: SGHRS, YFSETQ. This CDR3 reads CASRWGQTAYEQYF. The CDR3 nucleotides are TGCGCCAGCAGGTGGGGACAGACAGCCTACGAGCAGTACTTC. The whole variable domain, remainder taken from reference TRBV5-1 and TRBJ2-7, is KAGVTQTPRYLIKTRGQQVTLSCSPISGHRSVSWYQQTPGQGLQFLFEYFSETQRNKGNFPGRFSGRQFSNSRSEMNVSTLELGDSALYLCASRWGQTAYEQYFGPGTRLTVT.

J is TRBJ2-3 and V is TRBV7-8, with TRBD2 identical over 7 bases. J was trimmed by 1 base and V by 1 base; bases with no gene match: 5. The CDR3 spans 16 residues. Germline-derived CDR1 and CDR2 are SGHVS and FQNEAQ. The CDR3 sequence: CASSLGGGEGTDTQYF. CDR3 nucleotides: TGTGCCAGCAGCTTAGGGGGGGGAGAGGGCACAGATACGCAGTATTTT.

V and J are TRBV30 and TRBJ2-2; D is perhaps TRBD1 (6 bases). V was trimmed by 2 bases and J by 4 bases, leaving 17 bases between them. The CDR3 has 16 residues. Germline CDR1 is GTSNPN and CDR2 is SVGIG (reference sequence). CDR3 amino acids: CAWSRDTGRGTGELFF. CDR3 bases: TGTGCCTGGAGTCGGGACACTGGACGTGGCACCGGGGAGCTGTTTTTT.

In this sample, this clone turned up a few times. V is TRBV7-2 and J is TRBJ2-1, with 7 bases that match TRBD1. V shed 0 bases and J 9 bases; nucleotides not matched to a gene: 5. The CDR3 sequence is 14 residues long. Germline CDR1 SGHTA, CDR2 FQGNSA. The CDR3 protein is CASSLANRGVEQFF. The DNA for the CDR3 is TGTGCCAGCAGCTTAGCGAACAGGGGTGTTGAGCAGTTCTTC.

V gene TRBV11-3 combines with J gene TRBJ1-2; D is possibly TRBD1 (6 bases). CDR3 length: 19 residues. CDR1 is SGHNT, CDR2 YENEEA, per germline. Trimming stripped 0 bases from V and 8 bases from J, with 28 bases between. The CDR3, as DNA: TGTGCCAGCAGCTTAGATCGTCTCCTTATTACAGGGTACTCTCGCGGCTACACCTTC. Its translation: CASSLDRLLITGYSRGYTF.

The chain couples TRBV28 to TRBJ1-5, with 8 bases identical to TRBD1. After removal of 5 bases from V and 5 bases from J, the junction contained 14 bases not matched to a gene. Germline loops: CDR1 MDHEN, CDR2 SYDVKM. The CDR3 consists of 17 residues. Here the CDR3 reads CASSPLKPGQGYQPQHF. CDR3 bases: TGTGCCAGCAGTCCATTGAAACCCGGACAGGGATATCAGCCCCAGCATTTT.

This clone occurred a few times. The V and J genes are TRBV28 and TRBJ2-7, with D tentatively TRBD2 (5 bases). The germline V gene has CDR1 MDHEN and CDR2 SYDVKM. The V end was cut by 6 bases, the J end by 3 bases, with 15 bases between. The CDR3 is 14 residues long. The CDR3 here is CASRTPDGNYEQYF. The CDR3 region has the DNA TGTGCCAGCAGAACCCCAGACGGGAACTACGAGCAGTACTTC.

This chain links TRBV7-2 with TRBJ2-7; perhaps TRBD2 as D (5 bases). CDR1 and CDR2 (germline): SGHTA, FQGNSA. Deletions cut 3 bases from V and 3 bases from J, with 9 bases between. The CDR3 has 13 residues. The CDR3 here is CASSFDRDYEQYF. CDR3 DNA sequence: TGTGCCAGCAGCTTCGACCGGGACTACGAGCAGTACTTC. Filled out from reference TRBV7-2 and TRBJ2-7, the complete variable domain reads GAGVSQSPSNKVTEKGKDVELRCDPISGHTALYWYRQSLGQGLEFLIYFQGNSAPDKSGLPSDRFSAERTGGSVSTLTIQRTQQEDSAVYLCASSFDRDYEQYFGPGTRLTVT.

This chain uses TRBV28 with TRBJ1-1, with D maybe TRBD1 (6 bases). V was pared by 4 bases and J by 1 base, with 25 bases between. CDR3 length: 19 amino acids. Germline V gene lookup returns CDR1 MDHEN and CDR2 SYDVKM. The CDR3 here is CASSSYSEANRAGNTEAFF. For the CDR3, the DNA is TGTGCCAGCAGTTCATATTCAGAGGCGAACAGGGCCGGGAACACTGAAGCTTTCTTT.

This clone came up once. This chain links TRBV6-4 with TRBJ2-3; D is undetermined. Germline-derived CDR1 and CDR2 are MRHNA and SNTAGT. CDR3 size: 14 residues. Trimming cost V 3 bases and J 6 bases, with 13 bases left between them. The chain's CDR3 is CASSDNPGSDTQYF. The CDR3 nucleotides read TGTGCCAGCAGTGATAATCCCGGTTCGGATACGCAGTATTTT.

There are a few counts of this clone. This chain uses TRBV25-1 with TRBJ2-7, with TRBD1 as a possible D gene (6 bases). Germline V lookup: CDR1 MGHDK, CDR2 SYGVNS. The CDR3 extends over 14 amino acids. V was trimmed by 2 bases and J by 7 bases, leaving 15 bases between them. CDR3 sequence: CASSERGTDVEQYF. Written as DNA, the CDR3 is TGTGCCAGCAGTGAAAGGGGGACGGACGTTGAGCAGTACTTC.

V usage is TRBV19 and J usage is TRBJ2-7; D unresolved. The CDR3 covers 15 residues. Germline V lookup: CDR1 LNHDA, CDR2 SQIVND (reference sequence). Trimming stripped 0 bases from V and 0 bases from J, with 9 bases between. The CDR3 DNA is TGTGCCAGTAGTATAGACAGTTCTAGCTCCTACGAGCAGTACTTC. Protein product: CASSIDSSSSYEQYF. Together with reference TRBV19 and TRBJ2-7, the CDR3 gives the full variable domain: DGGITQSPKYLFRKEGQNVTLSCEQNLNHDAMYWYRQDPGQGLRLIYYSQIVNDFQKGDIAEGYSVSREKKESFPLTVTSAQKNPTAFYLCASSIDSSSSYEQYFGPGTRLTVT.

The rearrangement links TRBV5-1 to TRBJ2-1; 7 bases are a match to TRBD2. The CDR3 runs to 16 residues. J was trimmed by 7 bases and V by 0 bases; bases with no gene match: 10. Per germline, CDR1 SGHRS and CDR2 YFSETQ. CDR3 sequence: CASSLVPAGEWNEQFF. CDR3 nucleotide sequence: TGCGCCAGCAGCTTGGTCCCGGCGGGAGAGTGGAATGAGCAGTTCTTC.

V is TRBV9 and J is TRBJ2-5, with a weak D call TRBD1 (5 bases). V shed 4 bases and J shed 5 bases, with 12 bases lying between them. CDR3 size: 13 residues. Germline CDR1 is SGDLS and CDR2 is YYNGEE. CDR3 nucleotides: TGTGCCAGCAGCAGAAGGGGTCAGGAGACCCAGTACTTC. The encoded protein is CASSRRGQETQYF.

The chain is built from TRBV9 and TRBJ1-1, with 7 bases lining up with TRBD1. The CDR3 runs 15 residues. Germline values: CDR1 SGDLS, CDR2 YYNGEE. J gave up 1 base and V 3 bases, and 6 bases lay outside the gene matches. CDR3 sequence (DNA): TGTGCCAGCAGCGATCGGGACAGACAGAACACTGAAGCTTTCTTT. The encoded protein is CASSDRDRQNTEAFF.

The table lists this clone with a count of one. The rearrangement links TRBV5-5 to TRBJ2-7; D unresolved. Per germline, CDR1 SGHKS and CDR2 YYEKEE (reference sequence). Trimming left V 0 bases short and J 0 bases short, with 10 bases between. This CDR3 spans 15 amino acids. CDR3 loop: CASSLVYMNSYEQYF. As DNA, the CDR3 is TGTGCCAGCAGCTTGGTCTATATGAACTCCTACGAGCAGTACTTC.

V and J are TRBV7-2 and TRBJ1-4, with 7 bases matching TRBD1. This CDR3 is 16 amino acids long. Per the germline V gene, CDR1 is SGHTA and CDR2 is FQGNSA. V trimming: 3 bases; J trimming: 7 bases; junction bases outside the gene matches: 11. CDR3 amino acids: CASSLITGTAGEKLFF. CDR3 nucleotides: TGTGCCAGCAGCTTGATAACCGGGACAGCGGGTGAAAAACTGTTTTTT.